These 2 T cell receptor beta chains originate from one sample sequenced in a study of blood T cells in healthy people across ages. Using a J-beta primer mix together with a sample-barcoded 5' primer, a second PCR was run for about 6 to 11 cycles. TCRdb recomputed calls from the 5' RACE reads with MiXCR, one row per CDR3 protein. The data contain hundreds of thousands of distinct CDR3 sequences, around 50% of them singletons. Sequencing used blood. These receptors were taken from a man between 35 and 55 years old in good health.

The chain recombines TRBV10-3 with TRBJ1-5; 9 bases are a match to TRBD1. From germline, CDR1 is ENHRY and CDR2 SYGVKD. V lost 5 bases and J lost 4; bases outside the gene matches: 3. The CDR3 length is 14 residues. For the CDR3, the DNA is TGTGCCATCAGTACAGGGGGCGAAAATCAGCCCCAGCATTTT. This codes for CAISTGGENQPQHF.

The chain is built from TRBV6-1 and TRBJ2-7; D may be TRBD2 (7 bases). The CDR3 has 15 amino acids. V lost 0 bases to trimming and J lost 2 bases, with 11 bases between them. Germline V gene sequence: CDR1 MNHNS, CDR2 SASEGT. This CDR3 reads CASSEAGGQTYEQYF. DNA for the CDR3: TGTGCCAGCAGTGAAGCGGGGGGGCAGACCTACGAGCAGTACTTC.